This TCR beta chain was captured in a study of human T cells and chemical hapten exposure (dated by TCRdb to the early 2020s). About the full investigation: For sensitization, 2% DPC in acetone was applied to a 2 cm by 2 cm area of upper inner arm skin. Patch testing on the upper back used Finn chambers containing 0.01% DPC, with scoring done after 6 days according to International Contact Dermatitis Research Group standards. The mostly female patient cohort included alopecia areata with under or over 50% scalp involvement, alopecia totalis and alopecia universalis. Libraries were pooled for sequencing, and per-sample TCR yields varied mainly because of small differences in library volumes within the pool. Blood was sampled from patients pre-sensitization (week 0) and at 2, 6 and about 24 weeks after DPC sensitization. Around 29 alopecia patients provided blood for TCR sequencing at one to four time points (pre-sensitization, 2, 6 and 24 weeks). In alopecia patients, the study followed how the peripheral blood TCR repertoire changed in vivo over primary and secondary sensitization to diphenylcyclopropenone (DPC), a hapten. Throughout the roughly 23-week study period, patients were also given weekly therapeutic DPC doses on the scalp.

This clonotype was seen only a few times. Its target antigen remains unknown. No qualities accompany the bases; no much larger clone lies one base away. The library was obtained by RACE. The data were produced on a NextSeq 500. Library preparation attached unique molecular identifiers to individual cDNA molecules for quantitative, reproducible TCR counting. Both TCR alpha and TCR beta chains were sequenced from each blood RNA sample. In the source study's methods: A median of approximately 100,000 TCRs per sample was observed, with a range of about 23,224 to 690,600. V, J and CDR3 annotation of the TCR reads was carried out using the Decombinator software suite. For the PS versus PT1 abundance plots, all samples were subsampled to the same number of TCRs (28,000). Expanded TCRs were defined as absent before sensitization and observed at least eight times at the 2-week time point. TCRdb reran the public reads through fastp at Q25 and MiXCR, keeping productive beta chains. Records with the same CDR3 protein are collapsed into one entry carrying the most frequent genes and DNA. TCRdb, not the authors, supplied the V and J calls. This sample is represented by more than 300,000 distinct CDR3 sequences; around 5% of them were singletons. Around 8.8% of the sample is held by the ten biggest clonotypes.

What the research found in general, with its limitations: Because every patient had alopecia, a presumed autoimmune disease, the patients' immune response might differ from that of healthy individuals. The number of TCRs above 1 in 1000 frequency did not change with DPC sensitization; there was no evidence of global repertoire structure alterations. After repeated subsampling, changes were observed in the strength of the expansion versus patch-test correlation and in the threshold at which the correlation became significant. Significantly more large CDR3 similarity clusters were formed by expanded TCRs than by pre-sensitization or healthy control sets, consistent with antigen-driven responses. Patch test score was positively correlated with the number of PT1 expanded TCRs, with significance at thresholds 8, 16 and 32 but not at 4.

V and J are trimmed by 5 bases and 2 bases, and the gene matches miss 5 bases of the junction. CDR1 and CDR2 (SGHTA, FQGNSA) derive from the germline V gene. CDR3 length: 16 amino acids, cysteine to phenylalanine. The CDR3 DNA has 48 bases and is translated from base 1. What this sample's time point label stands for: pre-sensitization, week 0. The sample's treatment or condition label, decoded: therapeutic diphenylcyclopropenone sensitization with weekly scalp DPC. At each patch-test visit, blood was drawn before the patch test was applied. Eligible patients were aged 18 to 70, diagnosed with alopecia, deemed suitable for DPC therapy, and excluded if pregnant. Unfractionated whole blood was collected in Tempus Blood RNA tubes, and total RNA was extracted from that blood.

This chain joins TRBV7-2 to TRBJ2-3, with 12 middle bases fitting TRBD2. This sequence originates from a young woman with alopecia areata. Some clones in this sample may be carry-over from other donors' samples. Sequenced material: whole blood, taken in connection with sensitization to the hapten diphenylcyclopropenone (DPC). The CDR3 has the sequence CASSKSSGGVTDTQYF. The DNA is TGTGCCAGCAGCAAGTCTAGCGGGGGGGTCACAGATACGCAGTATTTT.